This T cell receptor (beta chain) was captured by sequencing in a study of blood T cell repertoires in COVID-19. Background on the study: There were acute and convalescent COVID-19 samples, and they came from the United States, Italy and Spain. From T cells, B-cell-depleted T cells, or PBMCs came the material, which was cDNA or gDNA.

Germline assignment: CDR1 SEHNR and CDR2 FQNEAQ (reference sequence). This CDR3 has 12 residues. Points on this clone: At one of its ends the junction is not consistent with the germline gene, which may arise from a read error.

In the original analysis: Reference gene primer amplification gave estimated nucleated cell counts. Some clones are missing from TCRdb's copy, which holds only in-frame ones; the method was immunoSEQ multiplex PCR. Clone size and the V and J calls come from that table; the DNA yielded D and trimming. The repertoire holds about 380,000 clones, with roughly 86% as singletons. The source of this sequence is a human donor with acute or convalescent COVID-19. The donor label of this sample is uncertain. The V and J genes are TRBV7-9 and TRBJ1-1, with TRBD1 as a possible D gene (6 bases). Specimen: peripheral blood. The CDR3 region has the DNA TGTGCCAGCAGCTTAACGGGGGGCCAGCCAGCCTTT. It encodes CASSLTGGQPAF. Combining the CDR3 with reference TRBV7-9 and TRBJ1-1 gives the whole variable domain DTGVSQNPRHKITKRGQNVTFRCDPISEHNRLYWYRQTLGQGPEFLTYFQNEAQLEKSRLLSDRFSAERPKGSFSTLEIQRTEQGDSAMYLCASSLTGGQPAFGQGTRLTVV.